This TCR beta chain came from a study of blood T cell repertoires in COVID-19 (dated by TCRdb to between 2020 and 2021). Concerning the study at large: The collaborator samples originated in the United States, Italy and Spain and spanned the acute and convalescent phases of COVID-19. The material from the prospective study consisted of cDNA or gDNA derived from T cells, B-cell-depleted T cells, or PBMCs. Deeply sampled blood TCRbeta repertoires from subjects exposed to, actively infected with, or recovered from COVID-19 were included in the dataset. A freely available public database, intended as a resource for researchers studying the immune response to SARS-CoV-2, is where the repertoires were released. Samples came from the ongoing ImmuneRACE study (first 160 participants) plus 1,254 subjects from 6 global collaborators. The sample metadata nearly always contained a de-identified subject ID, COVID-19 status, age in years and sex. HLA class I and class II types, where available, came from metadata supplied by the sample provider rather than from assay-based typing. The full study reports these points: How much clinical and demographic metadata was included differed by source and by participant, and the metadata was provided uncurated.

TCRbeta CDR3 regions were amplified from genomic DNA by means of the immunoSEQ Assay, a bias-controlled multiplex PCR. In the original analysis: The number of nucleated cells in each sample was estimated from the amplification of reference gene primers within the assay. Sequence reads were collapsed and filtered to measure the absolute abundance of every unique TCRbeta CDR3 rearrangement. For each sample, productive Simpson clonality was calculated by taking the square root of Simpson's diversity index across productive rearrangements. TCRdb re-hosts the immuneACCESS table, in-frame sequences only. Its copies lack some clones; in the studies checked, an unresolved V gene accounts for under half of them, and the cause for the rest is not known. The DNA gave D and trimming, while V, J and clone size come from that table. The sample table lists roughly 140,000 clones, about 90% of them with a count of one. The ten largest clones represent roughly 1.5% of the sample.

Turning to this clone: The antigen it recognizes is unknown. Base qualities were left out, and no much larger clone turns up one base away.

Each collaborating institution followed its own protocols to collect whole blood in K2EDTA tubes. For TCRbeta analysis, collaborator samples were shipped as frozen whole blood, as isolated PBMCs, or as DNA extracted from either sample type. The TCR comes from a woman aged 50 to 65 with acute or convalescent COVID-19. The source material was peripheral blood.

Read as DNA, the sequence is TGTGCCACCAGTGATGAGACAGGGTTTCATCAGCCCCAGCATTTT. This encodes CATSDETGFHQPQHF. The chain joins TRBV24-1 to TRBJ1-5, and TRBD1 aligns with 7 junction nucleotides. Taken from cysteine to phenylalanine, the CDR3 has 15 residues. The retained sequence is limited to the CDR3, 45 bases, with the frame set at the first base. V and J are trimmed by 3 bases and 5 bases, and the gene matches miss 6 bases of the junction. CDR1 and CDR2, looked up from the germline V gene, are KGHDR and SFDVKD.